The clone carrying this TCR beta chain showed up just once. Antigen: not known. In the authors' methods: There were no quality scores in the junction-only immunoSEQ sequences, so filtering differed. Method: immunoSEQ multiplex PCR; TCRdb's copy keeps in-frame clones and lacks some. The DNA gave D and trimming, while V, J and clone size come from that table. In the table there are more than 2 million clones, 90% to 96% of which are singletons. The data were taken from a study of shared clonotypes between healthy human individuals. Findings of the study overall: Rarefaction showed that sequencing of sorted subsets was incomplete (despite large depth). Having only a few donors restricted how much genetic and exposure-history diversity was captured. With a handful of donors compared, about 5% of naive CD4 clonotypes were shared.

The CDR3 sequence is 14 residues long. Germline values: CDR1 MNHNY, CDR2 SVGAGI (reference sequence). Trimming cost V 2 bases and J 7 bases; bases outside gene matches: 3. The chain employs TRBV6-6 and TRBJ2-2, with 8 positions matching TRBD1. Specimen: naive CD4+ T cells sorted from blood. The subset was: CD45RA+ positively selected. The TCR was taken from a young man in good health. CDR3: CASSYPTGVGELFF. CDR3 coding DNA: TGTGCCAGCAGTTACCCGACAGGGGTCGGGGAGCTGTTTTTT.